A selection of T cell receptor beta chains follows, all from one sample in a study of post-analysis software for immune sequencing data. TCRdb used MiXCR to reprocess the PCR reads, holding one entry per CDR3 protein. The sample lists 600,000 to 750,000 distinct CDR3 sequences; approximately 60% were seen once. Source material: blood. The receptors were gathered from a girl under 10 years old with multiple sclerosis. Both conserved end residues are part of each CDR3. D genes are given only for firm matches. The listing skips clone size in some rows; elsewhere it reads once, few, many or a size class.

D: NA
size: NA
V: TRBV29-1
J: TRBJ2-7
CDR3: CSVEKASSYEQYF
DNA: TGCAGCGTTGAAAAGGCAAGCTCCTACGAGCAGTACTTC

D: NA
size: NA
V: TRBV2
J: TRBJ2-5
CDR3: CASGGRVEMAQYF
DNA: TGTGCCAGCGGGGGCAGGGTCGAGATGGCCCAGTACTTC

D: NA
size: NA
V: TRBV12-3/TRBV12-4
J: TRBJ1-5
CDR3: CASRGDTSNQPQHF
DNA: TGTGCCAGCAGGGGAGACACTAGCAATCAGCCCCAGCATTTT

D: TRBD2
size: NA
V: TRBV9
J: TRBJ2-1
CDR3: CASSVRIGGPGLAGNNEQFF
DNA: TGTGCCAGCAGCGTACGAATAGGTGGTCCCGGGCTAGCGGGGAACAATGAGCAGTTCTTC

D: NA
size: NA
V: TRBV4-2
J: TRBJ2-1
CDR3: CASSQDWAGNNEQFF
DNA: TGTGCCAGCAGCCAAGATTGGGCAGGTAACAATGAGCAGTTCTTC

D: TRBD2
size: NA
V: TRBV7-9
J: TRBJ2-1
CDR3: CASSLDGGGASYNEQFF
DNA: TGTGCCAGCAGCTTAGATGGCGGGGGGGCGTCCTACAATGAGCAGTTCTTC

D: NA
size: NA
V: TRBV3-1
J: TRBJ2-2
CDR3: CASSQRPRNTGELFF
DNA: TGTGCCAGCAGCCAGAGACCCAGGAACACCGGGGAGCTGTTTTTT

D: NA
size: NA
V: TRBV29-1
J: TRBJ2-7
CDR3: CSVEEVREASYEQYF
DNA: TGCAGCGTTGAAGAGGTCAGGGAAGCCTCCTACGAGCAGTACTTC

D: NA
size: few
V: TRBV3-1
J: TRBJ2-7
CDR3: CASSHGDGDYEQYF
DNA: TGTGCCAGCAGCCATGGGGACGGAGACTACGAGCAGTACTTC

D: TRBD2
size: NA
V: TRBV29-1
J: TRBJ2-1
CDR3: CSGRLAGGYNEQFF
DNA: TGCAGCGGGAGACTAGCGGGAGGCTACAATGAGCAGTTCTTC

D: NA
size: NA
V: TRBV2
J: TRBJ2-1
CDR3: CATQGPAFHNEQFF
DNA: TGTGCCACCCAGGGACCCGCTTTCCACAATGAGCAGTTCTTC

D: NA
size: NA
V: TRBV12-3/TRBV12-4
J: TRBJ2-1
CDR3: CASSLVPASSYNEQFF
DNA: TGTGCCAGCAGTTTAGTACCCGCTAGCTCCTACAATGAGCAGTTCTTC

D: TRBD1
size: few
V: TRBV6-6
J: TRBJ1-2
CDR3: CASSQDLTGQFYGYTF
DNA: TGTGCCAGCAGTCAAGACCTGACGGGACAGTTCTATGGCTACACCTTC

D: NA
size: NA
V: TRBV27
J: TRBJ2-7
CDR3: CASRGSGRKAYEQYF
DNA: TGTGCCAGCAGGGGGTCGGGACGTAAAGCCTACGAGCAGTACTTC

D: NA
size: NA
V: TRBV12-3/TRBV12-4
J: TRBJ1-1
CDR3: CASSFERGAFF
DNA: TGTGCCAGCAGTTTCGAGCGTGGGGCTTTCTTT

D: TRBD2
size: few
V: TRBV7-9
J: TRBJ2-1
CDR3: CASSLARASGKQPQSNEQFF
DNA: TGTGCCAGCAGCTTAGCGAGGGCTAGCGGTAAACAACCTCAGTCCAATGAGCAGTTCTTC

D: NA
size: NA
V: TRBV7-2
J: TRBJ1-2
CDR3: CATDYRALFYGYTF
DNA: TGTGCCACCGATTACCGGGCCCTCTTCTATGGCTACACCTTC

D: NA
size: NA
V: TRBV20-1
J: TRBJ1-1
CDR3: CSASIPGLGTEAFF
DNA: TGCAGTGCCAGTATTCCGGGGTTGGGCACTGAAGCTTTCTTT

D: TRBD2
size: NA
V: TRBV20-1
J: TRBJ2-3
CDR3: CSAGSLQRGTTDTQYF
DNA: TGCAGTGCTGGCTCCCTCCAGCGGGGGACCACAGATACGCAGTATTTT

D: NA
size: NA
V: TRBV14
J: TRBJ2-2
CDR3: CASSQGWVTTGELFF
DNA: TGTGCCAGCAGCCAGGGGTGGGTGACCACCGGGGAGCTGTTTTTT

D: NA
size: NA
V: TRBV6-5
J: TRBJ2-3
CDR3: CASSYVENTDTQYF
DNA: TGTGCCAGCAGTTACGTGGAGAACACAGATACGCAGTATTTT

D: TRBD2
size: NA
V: TRBV12-3/TRBV12-4
J: TRBJ2-1
CDR3: CASSLMGLAGNNEQFF
DNA: TGTGCCAGCAGTTTAATGGGGCTAGCGGGAAATAATGAGCAGTTCTTC

D: TRBD2
size: NA
V: TRBV5-1
J: TRBJ2-5
CDR3: CASSPDVSGSYGETQYF
DNA: TGCGCCAGCAGCCCTGACGTTAGCGGGAGTTATGGGGAGACCCAGTACTTC

D: NA
size: NA
V: TRBV6-2/TRBV6-3
J: TRBJ1-5
CDR3: CASSYPTGHSNQPQHF
DNA: TGTGCCAGCAGTTACCCAACAGGGCATAGCAATCAGCCCCAGCATTTT

D: TRBD1
size: NA
V: TRBV5-1
J: TRBJ2-3
CDR3: CASSGGQGGPDTQYF
DNA: TGCGCCAGCAGCGGCGGACAGGGCGGGCCAGATACGCAGTATTTT

D: NA
size: NA
V: TRBV3-1
J: TRBJ1-2
CDR3: CASSQVARGNYGYTF
DNA: TGTGCCAGCAGCCAAGTTGCCAGGGGAAACTATGGCTACACCTTC

D: NA
size: NA
V: TRBV12-3/TRBV12-4
J: TRBJ1-2
CDR3: CASSLGDRRWGLHGYTF
DNA: TGTGCCAGCAGTTTAGGTGACAGACGGTGGGGATTGCATGGCTACACCTTC

D: TRBD2
size: NA
V: TRBV6-6
J: TRBJ2-7
CDR3: CASSYSGLADYEQYF
DNA: TGTGCCAGCAGTTACTCTGGGCTAGCGGATTACGAGCAGTACTTC

D: NA
size: NA
V: TRBV10-2
J: TRBJ2-7
CDR3: CATKPQGLSYEQYF
DNA: TGCGCCACCAAACCCCAGGGTCTCTCATACGAGCAGTACTTC

D: NA
size: NA
V: TRBV5-1
J: TRBJ2-3
CDR3: CASSPVVLEDTQYF
DNA: TGCGCCAGCAGCCCGGTGGTGCTAGAGGATACGCAGTATTTT

D: NA
size: once
V: TRBV3-1
J: TRBJ2-5
CDR3: CASSQRGLGETQYF
DNA: TGTGCCAGCAGCCAAAGGGGGTTGGGAGAGACCCAGTACTTC